The 14 T cell receptor beta chains below come from one sample, sequenced in a study of T cells in Graves' hyperthyroidism and ophthalmopathy. Template material for amplifying TCR beta CDR3 regions consisted of RNA transcripts. The study used the HTBI primer set for a first-round RT-PCR of the TCR CDR3. In TCRdb, the multiplex PCR reads were re-called with MiXCR into one record per CDR3 protein. This table holds about 290,000 distinct CDR3 sequences, roughly 13% found once. The sequenced sample consisted of blood. The receptors were gathered from a woman aged 40 to 50 with Graves' hyperthyroidism.

This clonotype was seen repeatedly, ten times or more. The V and J genes are TRBV20-1 and TRBJ2-1, with 8 bases identical to TRBD2. Per the germline V gene, CDR1 is DFQATT and CDR2 is SNEGSKA (reference sequence). The V and J ends lost 1 base and 3 bases, in that order; junction bases with no gene match: 11. This CDR3 region has 17 residues. The CDR3 sequence is CSARVQKREIVYNEQFF. The CDR3 bases are TGCAGTGCTAGAGTCCAGAAGCGGGAGATCGTCTACAATGAGCAGTTCTTC.

This clonotype came up many times. The chain links TRBV10-3 to TRBJ2-1; D possibly corresponds to TRBD1 (5 bases). From germline, CDR1 is ENHRY and CDR2 SYGVKD. CDR3 size: 13 residues. The V end lost 6 bases, the J end lost 5 bases, and 11 bases lay between the germline ends. The CDR3 DNA reads as TGTGCCATCAGCTCGACAGCAAACAATGAGCAGTTCTTC. This sequence encodes CAISSTANNEQFF.

In its sample, this clonotype was seen many times. The chain combines TRBV7-9 with TRBJ1-4, with D possibly matching TRBD1 (5 bases). There are 14 residues in the CDR3. V was shortened by 5 bases and J by 11 bases, with 18 bases between the two germline ends. The germline V gene has CDR1 SEHNR and CDR2 FQNEAQ (reference sequence). The CDR3 DNA is TGTGCCAGCAGCCCTGGGGACTGGGCAGGGAAACTGTTTTTT. Amino acid sequence: CASSPGDWAGKLFF.

This clonotype was counted ten times or more. The chain carries TRBV20-1 and TRBJ2-3; a possible D gene is TRBD2 (6 bases). V gave up 1 base and J gave up 6 bases, with 20 bases separating them. CDR3 length equals 16 residues. In germline, CDR1 is DFQATT, CDR2 SNEGSKA (reference sequence). The CDR3, as DNA: TGCAGTGCTAGAGCCCCGGGGGACCCCGCAGGCGATACGCAGTATTTT. Its protein product is CSARAPGDPAGDTQYF.

The chain couples TRBV16 to TRBJ2-5; a possible D gene is TRBD2 (7 bases). CDR3 size: 15 residues. Germline V lookup: CDR1 KGHSY, CDR2 FQNENV. V dropped 6 bases and J dropped 2 bases, with 16 bases sitting between them. The CDR3 nucleotides are TGTGCCAGCAGTTCCGGACTAGGGGGGCAAGAGACCCAGTACTTC. Protein product: CASSSGLGGQETQYF.

The chain uses TRBV28 and TRBJ2-7; 13 positions agree with TRBD2. CDR3 length equals 17 residues. Germline-derived CDR1 and CDR2 are MDHEN and SYDVKM. With 6 bases clipped from V and 6 bases from J, the junction kept 14 bases outside the gene matches. CDR3 DNA: TGTGCCAGCAGACCCCCCCCTCCGGGACTAGCGGGAACCGAGCAGTACTTC. It specifies CASRPPPPGLAGTEQYF.

This clonotype was found many times. The rearrangement links TRBV7-2 to TRBJ2-7; D gene ambiguous. Per germline, CDR1 SGHTA and CDR2 FQGNSA. The V end was cut by 2 bases, the J end by 4 bases, with 15 bases between. The CDR3 has 15 amino acids. In nucleotides, the CDR3 is TGTGCCAGCAGCTTATCGGGCTGGGGTCCTTACGAGCAGTACTTC. Its protein product is CASSLSGWGPYEQYF.

This clonotype was recorded a few times. The rearrangement links TRBV2 to TRBJ1-6; the D gene is possibly TRBD1 (5 bases). Looked up from germline, CDR1 is SNHLY and CDR2 is FYNNEI. V was shortened by 7 bases and J by 7 bases, with 11 bases between the two germline ends. This CDR3 has 13 amino acids. Here the CDR3 reads CASKEGPNSPLHF. The DNA of the CDR3 is TGTGCCAGCAAAGAGGGACCCAATTCACCCCTCCACTTT.

This clonotype has at least ten counts. This chain links TRBV10-3 with TRBJ2-6; D perhaps matches TRBD2 (5 bases). Germline CDR1 is ENHRY and CDR2 is SYGVKD. The length of the CDR3 is 14 residues. Trimming pared 11 bases from V and 4 bases from J, leaving 15 bases between. The CDR3 loop reads CALSAESGANVLTF. The DNA of the CDR3 is TGTGCCCTTTCAGCGGAATCAGGGGCCAACGTCCTGACTTTC.

This clonotype was recorded at least ten times. The chain is built from TRBV5-1 and TRBJ1-1; D possibly corresponds to TRBD1 (5 bases). Trimming took off 0 bases at V and 4 bases at J, with 13 bases between the two ends. Germline CDR1 SGHRS, CDR2 YFSETQ. The CDR3 length is 15 residues. In nucleotides, the CDR3 is TGCGCCAGCAGCTTGGCCCCGGGGCGCGTCACTGAAGCTTTCTTT. Its protein is CASSLAPGRVTEAFF.

This clonotype was recorded at least ten times. J is TRBJ1-2 and V is TRBV12-3 or TRBV12-4, with TRBD1 as a possible D gene (5 bases). The CDR3 loop spans 13 amino acids. Trimming shortened V by 5 bases and J by 2 bases, and 9 bases separated the two germline ends. The CDR3 coding sequence is TGTGCCAGCAGTAATCGGGACAACTATGGCTACACCTTC. Protein product: CASSNRDNYGYTF.

This clonotype occurred a few times. The chain uses TRBV5-6 and TRBJ2-5, with 7 bases fitting TRBD1. J was trimmed by 4 bases and V by 4 bases; bases with no gene match: 7. Germline assignment: CDR1 SGHDT and CDR2 YYEEEE. This CDR3 comprises 14 residues. The CDR3 sequence: CASSAQGGRETQYF. The CDR3, as DNA: TGTGCCAGCAGCGCTCAAGGGGGCCGAGAGACCCAGTACTTC.

The J gene is TRBJ2-6, the V gene TRBV20-1, with D possibly matching TRBD1 (5 bases). The CDR3 contains 15 residues. Germline CDR1 and CDR2: DFQATT and SNEGSKA (reference sequence). The germline V and J ends were trimmed by 2 bases and 1 base, with 9 bases remaining between them. The CDR3 DNA sequence: TGCAGTGCTAGAAAGGGGTCATCTGGGGCCAACGTCCTGACTTTC. Its translation is CSARKGSSGANVLTF.

The V call is TRBV14, the J call TRBJ2-1, with 7 bases that match TRBD2. This CDR3 region has 16 residues. J was trimmed by 1 base and V by 2 bases; bases with no gene match: 5. Germline assignment: CDR1 SGHDN and CDR2 FVKESK. DNA of the CDR3: TGTGCCAGCAGCCAACTTCTAGCGGAATCCTACAATGAGCAGTTCTTC. Amino acids: CASSQLLAESYNEQFF.